The rows below give T cell receptor beta chains drawn from one sample of a study of metastatic and nonmetastatic thyroid tumors. MiXCR re-clonotyped the PCR reads for TCRdb. Of about 20,000 clones in the sample, about 32% were seen once. Sample: tumor tissue. The receptors were gathered from a male donor with papillary thyroid cancer or a benign thyroid nodule (not recorded which). Some clones in this sample may be carry-over from other donors' samples. CDR3s include the opening cysteine and the closing phenylalanine or tryptophan. Each record gives: CDR3 protein, CDR3 DNA, J gene, D gene, V gene, clone size, CDR3 length. A D gene is named only where the DNA matches it firmly. Only part of the rows carry a size: once, few, many, or a class if the clone is expanded.

cdr3_aa: CASSSGSFDIQYF
cdr3_nt: TGTGCCAGTAGTTCGGGGTCTTTTGACATTCAGTACTTC
j_call: TRBJ2-4
d_call: .
v_call: TRBV19
clone_size: .
cdr3_length: 13

cdr3_aa: CAGPGTGREVQYF
cdr3_nt: TGTGCCGGCCCCGGGACTGGGAGAGAAGTGCAGTACTTC
j_call: TRBJ2-7
d_call: .
v_call: TRBV6-1
clone_size: .
cdr3_length: 13

cdr3_aa: CASSSAETRSSYEQYF
cdr3_nt: TGTGCCAGCAGTTCAGCTGAGACGCGGAGCTCCTACGAGCAGTACTTC
j_call: TRBJ2-7
d_call: .
v_call: TRBV28
clone_size: few
cdr3_length: 16

cdr3_aa: CGADPGLRYGYTF
cdr3_nt: TGCGGTGCTGATCCAGGGTTGCGCTATGGCTACACCTTC
j_call: TRBJ1-2
d_call: .
v_call: TRBV20-1
clone_size: many
cdr3_length: 13

cdr3_aa: CASSRTSVNTDTQYF
cdr3_nt: TGTGCCAGCTCACGGACTAGCGTAAACACAGATACGCAGTATTTT
j_call: TRBJ2-3
d_call: TRBD2
v_call: TRBV18
clone_size: medium-sized
cdr3_length: 15

cdr3_aa: CASSFRDMCNYGYTF
cdr3_nt: TGTGCCAGCAGTTTCAGGGACATGTGCAACTATGGCTACACCTTC
j_call: TRBJ1-2
d_call: .
v_call: TRBV12-3/TRBV12-4
clone_size: .
cdr3_length: 15

cdr3_aa: CASSPPATNYGYTF
cdr3_nt: TGTGCCAGCTCACCACCTGCGACTAACTATGGCTACACCTTC
j_call: TRBJ1-2
d_call: .
v_call: TRBV18
clone_size: many
cdr3_length: 14

cdr3_aa: CASSYYRTGGNSPLHF
cdr3_nt: TGTGCCAGCAGTTACTACCGGACAGGCGGGAATTCACCCCTCCACTTT
j_call: TRBJ1-6
d_call: TRBD1
v_call: TRBV6-5
clone_size: many
cdr3_length: 16

cdr3_aa: CATRTRDRYQEAQYF
cdr3_nt: TGTGCCACCAGGACCAGGGACCGGTACCAAGAGGCCCAGTACTTC
j_call: TRBJ2-5
d_call: .
v_call: TRBV15
clone_size: many
cdr3_length: 15

cdr3_aa: CAWSVQAGGNGGELFF
cdr3_nt: TGTGCCTGGAGTGTACAGGCGGGAGGGAATGGCGGGGAGCTGTTTTTT
j_call: TRBJ2-2
d_call: TRBD2
v_call: TRBV30
clone_size: .
cdr3_length: 16

cdr3_aa: CATSGSKAYNEQFF
cdr3_nt: TGTGCCACTAGCGGGAGTAAGGCCTACAATGAGCAGTTCTTC
j_call: TRBJ2-1
d_call: TRBD2
v_call: TRBV28
clone_size: .
cdr3_length: 14

cdr3_aa: CASSELAWTGELFF
cdr3_nt: TGTGCCAGCAGTGAATTGGCGTGGACCGGGGAGCTGTTTTTT
j_call: TRBJ2-2
d_call: .
v_call: TRBV6-4
clone_size: few
cdr3_length: 14

cdr3_aa: CASSGIAGEQETQYF
cdr3_nt: TGTGCCAGCAGCGGAATCGCGGGAGAACAAGAGACCCAGTACTTC
j_call: TRBJ2-5
d_call: TRBD2
v_call: TRBV6-1
clone_size: many
cdr3_length: 15

cdr3_aa: CASSSANQPQHF
cdr3_nt: TGTGCCAGCAGTTCCGCTAATCAGCCCCAGCATTTT
j_call: TRBJ1-5
d_call: .
v_call: TRBV28
clone_size: .
cdr3_length: 12

cdr3_aa: CATMEPNTGELFF
cdr3_nt: TGTGCCACCATGGAGCCTAACACCGGGGAGCTGTTTTTT
j_call: TRBJ2-2
d_call: .
v_call: TRBV12-3/TRBV12-4
clone_size: medium-sized
cdr3_length: 13

cdr3_aa: CASSLRQGHEQYF
cdr3_nt: TGCGCCAGCAGCTTGAGGCAGGGTCACGAGCAGTACTTC
j_call: TRBJ2-7
d_call: .
v_call: TRBV5-1
clone_size: .
cdr3_length: 13

cdr3_aa: CASTGGCGYTF
cdr3_nt: TGTGCCAGCACAGGCGGATGTGGCTACACCTTC
j_call: TRBJ1-2
d_call: .
v_call: TRBV9
clone_size: few
cdr3_length: 11

cdr3_aa: CASSPRVTDTQYF
cdr3_nt: TGTGCCAGCAGCCCGCGTGTCACAGATACGCAGTATTTT
j_call: TRBJ2-3
d_call: .
v_call: TRBV11-1
clone_size: .
cdr3_length: 13

cdr3_aa: CASSVRPWVDPPGGTEAFF
cdr3_nt: TGTGCCAGCAGCGTACGGCCTTGGGTGGACCCCCCGGGAGGCACTGAAGCTTTCTTT
j_call: TRBJ1-1
d_call: .
v_call: TRBV9
clone_size: many
cdr3_length: 19

cdr3_aa: CATSGTGSSTYTQCF
cdr3_nt: TGTGCCACCAGTGGGACCGGATCTAGCACATATACGCAGTGTTTT
j_call: TRBJ2-3
d_call: .
v_call: TRBV24-1
clone_size: .
cdr3_length: 15

cdr3_aa: CASSLPPGQGYGYTF
cdr3_nt: TGTGCCAGCAGTTTACCACCGGGACAGGGGTATGGCTACACCTTC
j_call: TRBJ1-2
d_call: TRBD1
v_call: TRBV6-5
clone_size: .
cdr3_length: 15

cdr3_aa: CASSLVRALGTGELFF
cdr3_nt: TGTGCCAGCAGCTTAGTGCGGGCTTTAGGCACCGGGGAGCTGTTTTTT
j_call: TRBJ2-2
d_call: .
v_call: TRBV7-2
clone_size: .
cdr3_length: 16

cdr3_aa: CASTPGQGTYEQYF
cdr3_nt: TGTGCCAGCACCCCGGGACAGGGAACCTACGAGCAGTACTTC
j_call: TRBJ2-7
d_call: TRBD1
v_call: TRBV28
clone_size: few
cdr3_length: 14

cdr3_aa: CASGGLNYGYTF
cdr3_nt: TGTGCCAGCGGGGGCCTCAACTATGGCTACACCTTC
j_call: TRBJ1-2
d_call: .
v_call: TRBV6-1
clone_size: many
cdr3_length: 12

cdr3_aa: CATRAGENTIYF
cdr3_nt: TGTGCTACCCGTGCCGGGGAAAACACCATATATTTT
j_call: TRBJ1-3
d_call: .
v_call: TRBV12-5
clone_size: medium-sized
cdr3_length: 12

cdr3_aa: CASIRLAGREETQYF
cdr3_nt: TGTGCCAGCATTAGACTAGCGGGACGAGAAGAGACCCAGTACTTC
j_call: TRBJ2-5
d_call: TRBD2
v_call: TRBV6-1
clone_size: .
cdr3_length: 15

cdr3_aa: CASSEFNEQFF
cdr3_nt: TGTGCCAGCAGTGAATTCAATGAGCAGTTCTTC
j_call: TRBJ2-1
d_call: .
v_call: TRBV25-1
clone_size: many
cdr3_length: 11

cdr3_aa: CASSQLPSGGAYEQFF
cdr3_nt: TGCGCCAGCAGCCAACTCCCTAGCGGGGGGGCATATGAGCAGTTCTTC
j_call: TRBJ2-1
d_call: TRBD2
v_call: TRBV4-1
clone_size: many
cdr3_length: 16

cdr3_aa: CASSLARGETQYF
cdr3_nt: TGTGCCAGCAGCTTAGCCAGGGGAGAGACCCAGTACTTC
j_call: TRBJ2-5
d_call: .
v_call: TRBV7-2
clone_size: many
cdr3_length: 13

cdr3_aa: CASSFTGSSYEQYF
cdr3_nt: TGTGCCAGCAGCTTCACCGGTAGCTCCTACGAGCAGTACTTC
j_call: TRBJ2-7
d_call: .
v_call: TRBV7-9
clone_size: .
cdr3_length: 14

cdr3_aa: CASRQQGAVEKLFF
cdr3_nt: TGTGCCAGTAGGCAACAGGGGGCTGTGGAAAAACTGTTTTTT
j_call: TRBJ1-4
d_call: TRBD1
v_call: TRBV19
clone_size: few
cdr3_length: 14

cdr3_aa: CASSYSSWDTPIWPQHF
cdr3_nt: TGTGCCAGCAGTTACTCGAGCTGGGACACCCCAATCTGGCCCCAGCATTTT
j_call: TRBJ1-5
d_call: .
v_call: TRBV6-5
clone_size: few
cdr3_length: 17

cdr3_aa: CASSQGTGGTYEQYF
cdr3_nt: TGTGCCAGCAGCCAAGGAACAGGGGGGACCTACGAGCAGTACTTC
j_call: TRBJ2-7
d_call: TRBD1
v_call: TRBV3-1
clone_size: many
cdr3_length: 15

cdr3_aa: CASSLDRANYGYTF
cdr3_nt: TGTGCCAGCAGCTTGGACAGGGCTAACTATGGCTACACCTTC
j_call: TRBJ1-2
d_call: .
v_call: TRBV5-6
clone_size: medium-sized
cdr3_length: 14

cdr3_aa: CSASSQGEDEQYF
cdr3_nt: TGCAGTGCTAGTAGTCAGGGTGAGGACGAGCAGTACTTC
j_call: TRBJ2-7
d_call: .
v_call: TRBV20-1
clone_size: .
cdr3_length: 13

cdr3_aa: CAISDSEQVSLNTEASF
cdr3_nt: TGTGCCATCAGTGACTCAGAACAGGTGTCCTTGAACACTGAAGCTTCCTTT
j_call: TRBJ1-1
d_call: .
v_call: TRBV10-3
clone_size: few
cdr3_length: 17

cdr3_aa: CASSLEGGRGTQYF
cdr3_nt: TGCGCCAGCAGCTTGGAGGGAGGCAGGGGTACGCAGTATTTT
j_call: TRBJ2-3
d_call: .
v_call: TRBV5-1
clone_size: .
cdr3_length: 14

cdr3_aa: CASSPDVRTPRGTDTQYF
cdr3_nt: TGTGCCAGCAGCCCGGATGTGAGGACCCCCCGGGGCACAGATACGCAGTATTTT
j_call: TRBJ2-3
d_call: .
v_call: TRBV11-2
clone_size: .
cdr3_length: 18

cdr3_aa: CASTFTGVSGYTF
cdr3_nt: TGTGCCAGCACTTTTACAGGGGTCTCTGGCTACACCTTC
j_call: TRBJ1-2
d_call: TRBD1
v_call: TRBV27
clone_size: .
cdr3_length: 13

cdr3_aa: CASSGTSGGTDTQYF
cdr3_nt: TGCGCCAGCAGCGGTACTAGCGGGGGGACAGATACGCAGTATTTT
j_call: TRBJ2-3
d_call: TRBD2
v_call: TRBV4-1
clone_size: .
cdr3_length: 15

cdr3_aa: CASRRTGTYEQYF
cdr3_nt: TGCGCCAGCAGGAGGACAGGCACTTACGAGCAGTACTTC
j_call: TRBJ2-7
d_call: TRBD1
v_call: TRBV5-1
clone_size: .
cdr3_length: 13

cdr3_aa: CASSLTGRNTEAFF
cdr3_nt: TGCGCCAGCAGCTTGACAGGGCGGAATACTGAAGCTTTCTTT
j_call: TRBJ1-1
d_call: .
v_call: TRBV5-1
clone_size: .
cdr3_length: 14

cdr3_aa: CASSPGTGIYEQYF
cdr3_nt: TGTGCCAGCAGCCCCGGGACAGGAATTTACGAGCAGTACTTC
j_call: TRBJ2-7
d_call: TRBD1
v_call: TRBV5-5
clone_size: many
cdr3_length: 14

cdr3_aa: CSARDNDREGAFF
cdr3_nt: TGCAGTGCTAGAGATAACGACAGGGAAGGGGCTTTCTTT
j_call: TRBJ1-1
d_call: TRBD1
v_call: TRBV20-1
clone_size: many
cdr3_length: 13

cdr3_aa: CASSQYVGTETQYF
cdr3_nt: TGCGCCAGCAGCCAATATGTGGGTACAGAGACCCAGTACTTC
j_call: TRBJ2-5
d_call: .
v_call: TRBV4-1
clone_size: .
cdr3_length: 14

cdr3_aa: CATIPGSSYEQYF
cdr3_nt: TGTGCCACTATTCCGGGAAGCTCCTACGAGCAGTACTTC
j_call: TRBJ2-7
d_call: .
v_call: TRBV7-9
clone_size: .
cdr3_length: 13

cdr3_aa: CASSIDWTGELFF
cdr3_nt: TGTGCCAGTAGTATAGACTGGACCGGGGAGCTGTTTTTT
j_call: TRBJ2-2
d_call: .
v_call: TRBV19
clone_size: .
cdr3_length: 13

cdr3_aa: CASSRGTGSHYGYTF
cdr3_nt: TGTGCCAGCAGCCGGGGGACAGGTTCCCATTATGGCTACACCTTC
j_call: TRBJ1-2
d_call: TRBD1
v_call: TRBV3-1
clone_size: many
cdr3_length: 15

cdr3_aa: CATSRPGGGALETQYF
cdr3_nt: TGTGCCACCAGCAGACCCGGCGGGGGGGCCTTAGAGACCCAGTACTTC
j_call: TRBJ2-5
d_call: TRBD2
v_call: TRBV15
clone_size: many
cdr3_length: 16

cdr3_aa: CASSLATEQFF
cdr3_nt: TGTGCCAGCAGCTTAGCTACTGAGCAGTTCTTC
j_call: TRBJ2-1
d_call: .
v_call: TRBV7-9
clone_size: medium-sized
cdr3_length: 11

cdr3_aa: CASSLQGARASGYTF
cdr3_nt: TGTGCCAGCAGTCTTCAGGGGGCGCGAGCATCTGGCTACACCTTC
j_call: TRBJ1-2
d_call: TRBD1
v_call: TRBV28
clone_size: .
cdr3_length: 15

cdr3_aa: CASSLELAGVREEQYF
cdr3_nt: TGTGCCAGCAGCTTGGAGTTAGCTGGGGTTCGGGAGGAGCAGTACTTC
j_call: TRBJ2-7
d_call: .
v_call: TRBV5-5
clone_size: once
cdr3_length: 16

cdr3_aa: CATSESTVSSGNTIYF
cdr3_nt: TGTGCCACCAGTGAATCGACAGTCAGCTCTGGAAACACCATATATTTT
j_call: TRBJ1-3
d_call: .
v_call: TRBV24-1
clone_size: medium-sized
cdr3_length: 16

cdr3_aa: CASSDAQGVYYEQYF
cdr3_nt: TGTGCCAGCAGTGACGCGCAGGGTGTTTACTACGAGCAGTACTTC
j_call: TRBJ2-7
d_call: .
v_call: TRBV6-4
clone_size: medium-sized
cdr3_length: 15

cdr3_aa: CASSEYGLGQGADTQYF
cdr3_nt: TGTGCCAGCAGTGAGTACGGACTCGGACAGGGCGCAGATACGCAGTATTTT
j_call: TRBJ2-3
d_call: TRBD1
v_call: TRBV25-1
clone_size: many
cdr3_length: 17

cdr3_aa: CASSQLAGGSGEQYF
cdr3_nt: TGTGCCAGCTCACAACTAGCGGGAGGCTCGGGTGAGCAGTACTTC
j_call: TRBJ2-7
d_call: TRBD2
v_call: TRBV18
clone_size: few
cdr3_length: 15

cdr3_aa: CASSLWGGNEQYF
cdr3_nt: TGTGCCAGCAGCTTATGGGGTGGGAACGAGCAGTACTTC
j_call: TRBJ2-7
d_call: .
v_call: TRBV7-2
clone_size: medium-sized
cdr3_length: 13

cdr3_aa: CASSDSGTYGYTF
cdr3_nt: TGTGCCAGCAGTGATTCGGGGACCTATGGCTACACCTTC
j_call: TRBJ1-2
d_call: .
v_call: TRBV6-4
clone_size: many
cdr3_length: 13

cdr3_aa: CASKNLREGSQPQHF
cdr3_nt: TGTGCCAGTAAAAACCTCAGGGAAGGAAGCCAGCCCCAGCATTTT
j_call: TRBJ1-5
d_call: .
v_call: TRBV19
clone_size: few
cdr3_length: 15

cdr3_aa: CASSVDQLGEQFF
cdr3_nt: TGTGCCAGCAGCGTGGATCAGTTGGGTGAGCAGTTCTTC
j_call: TRBJ2-1
d_call: .
v_call: TRBV28
clone_size: .
cdr3_length: 13